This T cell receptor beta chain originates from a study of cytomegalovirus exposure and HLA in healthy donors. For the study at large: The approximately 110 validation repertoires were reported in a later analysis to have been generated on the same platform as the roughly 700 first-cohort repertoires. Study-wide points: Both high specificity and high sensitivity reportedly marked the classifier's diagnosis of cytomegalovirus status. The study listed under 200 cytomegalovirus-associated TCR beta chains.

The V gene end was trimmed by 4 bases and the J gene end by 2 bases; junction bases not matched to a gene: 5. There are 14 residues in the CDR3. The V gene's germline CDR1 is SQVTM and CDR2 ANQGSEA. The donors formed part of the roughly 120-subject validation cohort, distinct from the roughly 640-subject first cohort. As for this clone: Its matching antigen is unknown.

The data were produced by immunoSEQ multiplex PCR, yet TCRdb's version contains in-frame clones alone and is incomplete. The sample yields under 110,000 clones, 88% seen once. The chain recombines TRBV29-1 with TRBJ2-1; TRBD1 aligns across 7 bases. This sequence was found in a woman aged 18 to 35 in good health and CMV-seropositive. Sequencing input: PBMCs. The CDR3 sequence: CSVADRQPYNEQFF. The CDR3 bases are TGCAGCGTTGCGGACAGGCAACCCTACAATGAGCAGTTCTTC.